These 14 T cell receptor beta chains share one sample of origin, sequenced in a study of blood T cell repertoires in COVID-19. Repertoires were generated with immunoSEQ multiplex PCR, while TCRdb's copy carries only in-frame clones and drops some. The table lists more than 200,000 clones, more than 75% of them singletons. The source material was peripheral blood. The receptors here all came from a woman at least 80 years old with COVID-19, enrolled during active disease.

The rearrangement joins TRBV5-6 to TRBJ1-2; 9 positions agree with TRBD1. This CDR3 spans 16 amino acids. Germline V gives CDR1 SGHDT, CDR2 YYEEEE. Trimming removed 4 bases from V and 1 base from J; junction bases left unmatched: 8. For the CDR3, the DNA is TGTGCCAGCAGCCATGCGACAGGGGGTGGTAACTATGGCTACACCTTC. Translated: CASSHATGGGNYGYTF.

CDR3 protein: CASSFGNYGYTF. The CDR3 DNA sequence: TGTGCCAGCAGTTTTGGCAACTATGGCTACACCTTC. The V call is TRBV6-2 or TRBV6-3, the J call TRBJ1-2; D gene uncertain. The CDR3 has 12 amino acids. CDR1 MNHEY and CDR2 SVGEGT come from the germline V gene. Trimming took off 4 bases at V and 2 bases at J, with 5 bases between the two ends.

This clone has only a few counts. The gene calls are TRBV30 and TRBJ1-1, with 7 bases fitting TRBD1. This CDR3 has 15 amino acids. V shed 4 bases and J 4 bases; nucleotides not matched to a gene: 12. Germline assignment: CDR1 GTSNPN and CDR2 SVGIG (reference sequence). The CDR3 DNA sequence: TGTGCCTGGACCCCTCGGCGGACAGGAGGCACTGAAGCTTTCTTT. This encodes CAWTPRRTGGTEAFF. Supplemented by reference TRBV30 and TRBJ1-1, the full variable domain reads SQTIHQWPATLVQPVGSPLSLECTVEGTSNPNLYWYRQAAGRGLQLLFYSVGIGQISSEVPQNLSASRPQDRQFILSSKKLLLSDSGFYLCAWTPRRTGGTEAFFGQGTRLTVV.

This clone was counted a few times. The genes are TRBV18 and TRBJ2-2, with unresolved D. CDR3 size: 16 residues. The V end lost 1 base, the J end lost 4 bases, and 13 bases lay between the germline ends. CDR1 and CDR2 (germline): KGHSH, LQKENI. CDR3 in amino acids: CASSPQRQPSTGELFF. As DNA, the CDR3 is TGTGCCAGCTCACCACAACGCCAGCCTAGCACCGGGGAGCTGTTTTTT.

The rearrangement links TRBV30 to TRBJ1-5; TRBD1 agrees at 9 bases. Looked up from germline, CDR1 is GTSNPN and CDR2 is SVGIG (reference sequence). The CDR3 is made up of 16 amino acids. Losses at the gene ends were 2 bases for V and 6 bases for J; bases not matched to a gene: 11. The CDR3 nucleotides read TGTGCCTGGAGTATGACAGGGGGTAGTCAAGGTCAGCCCCAGCATTTT. Residues: CAWSMTGGSQGQPQHF.

The chain has TRBV11-2 and TRBJ2-3, with TRBD2 identical over 13 bases. CDR1 is SGHAT, CDR2 FQNNGV, per germline. The J segment lost 2 bases and the V segment lost 5 bases, leaving 10 bases of the junction unmatched. CDR3 length: 18 amino acids. This CDR3 reads CASSTRTSGRGHTDTQYF. The DNA for the CDR3 is TGTGCCAGCAGCACCAGGACTAGCGGGAGAGGTCACACAGATACGCAGTATTTT.

This clone was recorded at least ten times. V is TRBV25-1 and J is TRBJ1-3; 11 nucleotides align to TRBD1. V lost 2 bases and J lost 8; bases outside the gene matches: 8. CDR1 MGHDK and CDR2 SYGVNS come from the germline V gene. The length of the CDR3 is 16 residues. CDR3 protein: CASSENRGQGVYTIYF. The CDR3 DNA reads TGTGCCAGCAGTGAAAACAGGGGACAGGGGGTTTACACCATATATTTT.

This chain connects TRBV6-2 or TRBV6-3 to TRBJ2-3, with D perhaps matching TRBD2 (5 bases). V gave up 4 bases and J gave up 6 bases, with 8 bases separating them. The CDR3 length is 12 residues. CDR1 is MNHEY, CDR2 SVGEGT, per germline. The CDR3 here is CASSSRDDTQYF. Written as DNA, the CDR3 is TGTGCCAGCAGTTCCCGGGATGATACGCAGTATTTT.

J is TRBJ1-2 and V is TRBV28, with a possible D match to TRBD1 (5 bases). Germline loops: CDR1 MDHEN, CDR2 SYDVKM. The length of the CDR3 is 12 residues. V lost 8 bases and J lost 2, with 9 bases in between. CDR3 nucleotide sequence: TGTGCCAGCCACCGGGGGAACTATGGCTACACCTTC. It encodes CASHRGNYGYTF.

The V call is TRBV19, the J call TRBJ1-5; TRBD1 aligns across 8 bases. V lost 5 bases to trimming and J lost 7 bases; unmatched junction nucleotides: 4. Germline V lookup: CDR1 LNHDA, CDR2 SQIVND (reference sequence). The length of the CDR3 is 13 residues. This CDR3 reads CASSGQGAQPQHF. CDR3 coding DNA: TGTGCCAGTAGTGGGCAGGGGGCCCAGCCCCAGCATTTT.

This clone was recorded a few times. The CDR3 reads CASSPTAGASPYEQYF. As DNA, the CDR3 is TGTGCCAGCTCACCGACAGCGGGAGCATCCCCCTACGAGCAGTACTTC. The V and J genes are TRBV18 and TRBJ2-7; TRBD2 aligns across 8 bases. This CDR3 is built from 16 residues. Germline CDR1 and CDR2: KGHSH and LQKENI. Germline trimming cut 3 bases from V and 2 bases from J; bases unmatched to any gene: 9.

The chain is built from TRBV14 and TRBJ1-2, with D perhaps TRBD1 (6 bases). V lost 0 bases, J lost 1 base, and 15 bases lay in between. CDR3 length: 17 amino acids. Germline V lookup: CDR1 SGHDN, CDR2 FVKESK. Here the CDR3 DNA reads TGTGCCAGCAGCCAAGAGTCCGAATTGACAGGTAACTATGGCTACACCTTC. It translates to CASSQESELTGNYGYTF.

CDR3 DNA: TGTGCCAGCAGCCCCACTAGCGGTCGTGGGCGCACACCCGGGGAGCTGTTTTTT. Translating gives CASSPTSGRGRTPGELFF. The chain carries TRBV28 and TRBJ2-2, with 8 bases identical to TRBD2. The junction had 18 bases not matched to a gene; V was cut back by 6 bases and J by 6 bases. Germline V gene lookup returns CDR1 MDHEN and CDR2 SYDVKM. The CDR3 is 18 amino acids.

To note about this clone: The CDR3 ends on some other residue instead of the conserved phenylalanine or tryptophan, so this is likely a read error. The DNA is omitted, as the CDR3 cannot be located on it reliably, and the CDR3 follows TCRdb's listing. The CDR3 is CASSKATSRD. The V and J genes are TRBV21-1 and TRBJ1-5. TRBV21-1 is a pseudogene. Including both end residues, the CDR3 is 10 amino acids long.